The clone carrying this T cell receptor beta chain came up a few times. The entry originates in a study of T-cell reconstitution after alpha-beta-depleted transplantation in children. From germline, CDR1 is SGDLS and CDR2 YYNGEE. V lost 1 base and J 1 base, leaving 10 bases between the germline ends. This CDR3 comprises 15 residues. Unique molecular identifiers featured in how the TCRbeta library was prepared. Each CDR3 protein gets one entry after TCRdb re-called the PCR reads with MiXCR. The sample includes just over 950,000 distinct CDR3 sequences, less than 30% of them seen just once. This chain uses TRBV9 with TRBJ2-3; D is perhaps TRBD1 (7 bases). The material sequenced was PBMCs, mostly from graft donor cells, taken 360 days after TCRalphabeta/CD19-depleted stem cell transplant. The source is a boy under two years old who had a stem cell transplant for SCID, so the T cells may come from the graft donor. Written as DNA, the CDR3 is TGTGCCAGCAGCGTACAGGGGGAGGGCACAGATACGCAGTATTTT. It is translated as CASSVQGEGTDTQYF. The whole variable domain, filled in from reference TRBV9 and TRBJ2-3, reads DSGVTQTPKHLITATGQRVTLRCSPRSGDLSVYWYQQSLDQGLQFLIQYYNGEERAKGNILERFSAQQFPDLHSELNLSSLELGDSALYFCASSVQGEGTDTQYFGPGTRLTVL.